The 7 T cell receptor beta chains presented below share a single source sample, sequenced in a study of blood T cells in healthy people across ages. Using a J-beta primer mix together with a sample-barcoded 5' primer, a second PCR was run for roughly 6 to 12 cycles. In TCRdb, the 5' RACE reads were re-called with MiXCR into one record per CDR3 protein. The table lists 1.5 million to 2 million distinct CDR3 sequences, roughly 49% of them singletons. The sample was blood. These receptors were obtained from a woman aged 40 to 49 in good health.

This clonotype turned up a few times. The chain couples TRBV6-5 to TRBJ2-5; D is perhaps TRBD1 (6 bases). The CDR3 consists of 13 residues. V lost 5 bases and J 7 bases, leaving 14 bases between the germline ends. CDR1 and CDR2 (germline): MNHEY, SVGAGI. CDR3 nucleotide sequence: TGTGCCAGCAGTCGTGGGGGCATGCCGACCCAGTACTTC. Protein: CASSRGGMPTQYF.

The rearrangement links TRBV7-2 to TRBJ2-3; 14 positions agree with TRBD2. This CDR3 spans 22 amino acids. Trimming cost V 0 bases and J 0 bases; bases outside gene matches: 14. CDR1 is SGHTA, CDR2 FQGNSA, per germline. CDR3 sequence (DNA): TGTGCCAGCAGCTTAGCGCCCAGACTAGCGGGGGGGCCATTTAGGAGCACAGATACGCAGTATTTT. Translation gives CASSLAPRLAGGPFRSTDTQYF.

The chain carries TRBV6-5 and TRBJ2-3; no firm D call. This CDR3 comprises 16 residues. The V gene lost 0 bases and the J gene lost 5 bases, with 15 bases spanning the gap. Germline CDR1 and CDR2: MNHEY and SVGAGI. The CDR3 reads CASSYSLFSGRDTQYF. CDR3 coding DNA: TGTGCCAGCAGTTACTCGTTATTTTCTGGTAGAGATACGCAGTATTTT.

Only a few counts were recorded for this clonotype. The gene calls are TRBV20-1 and TRBJ1-5; 7 positions match TRBD1. The CDR3 runs 17 residues. With 0 bases clipped from V and 1 base from J, the junction kept 9 bases outside the gene matches. Germline assignment: CDR1 DFQATT and CDR2 SNEGSKA (reference sequence). The CDR3 nucleotides are TGCAGTGCTAGAGATCTCCGACAGGGTGTCAGCAATCAGCCCCAGCATTTT. This encodes CSARDLRQGVSNQPQHF.

This chain connects TRBV20-1 to TRBJ1-2; TRBD1 matches at 7 bases. Looked up from germline, CDR1 is DFQATT and CDR2 is SNEGSKA (reference sequence). The length of the CDR3 is 15 residues. V shed 1 base, J shed 7 bases, and the junction held 12 bases outside the gene matches. The CDR3 nucleotides read TGCAGTGCTAGAGTTGAGCAGGGGGAGATGGGTGGCTACACCTTC. As protein: CSARVEQGEMGGYTF.

CDR3 sequence: CASSVTQGHYNEQFF. The CDR3 bases are TGTGCCAGCAGCGTCACCCAGGGTCATTACAATGAGCAGTTCTTC. The V gene is TRBV5-8, the J gene TRBJ2-1, with a weak D call TRBD1 (5 bases). The CDR3 loop spans 15 amino acids. Trimming left V 4 bases short and J 4 bases short, with 15 bases between. The germline gives CDR1 SGHTS, CDR2 YDEGEE.

The chain links TRBV7-2 to TRBJ2-5; 8 nucleotides agree with TRBD2. This CDR3 has 15 residues. Trimming at V came to 5 bases and at J to 2 bases, leaving 7 bases not matched to a gene. CDR1 and CDR2 from the germline V gene are SGHTA and FQGNSA. This CDR3 is CASSPQRGYQETQYF. CDR3 sequence (DNA): TGTGCCAGCAGCCCCCAGCGGGGGTATCAAGAGACCCAGTACTTC.